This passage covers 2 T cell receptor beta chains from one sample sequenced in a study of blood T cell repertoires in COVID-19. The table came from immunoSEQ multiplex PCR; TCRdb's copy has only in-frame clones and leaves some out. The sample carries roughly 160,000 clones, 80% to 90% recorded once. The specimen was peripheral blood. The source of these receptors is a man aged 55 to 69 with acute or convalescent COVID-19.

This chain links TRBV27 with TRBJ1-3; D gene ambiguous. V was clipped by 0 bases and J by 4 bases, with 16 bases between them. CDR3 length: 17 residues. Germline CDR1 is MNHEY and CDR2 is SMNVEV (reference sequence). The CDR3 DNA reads TGTGCCAGCAGTTTATCGGAACAGTGGGCCCGCGGAAACACCATATATTTT. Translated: CASSLSEQWARGNTIYF.

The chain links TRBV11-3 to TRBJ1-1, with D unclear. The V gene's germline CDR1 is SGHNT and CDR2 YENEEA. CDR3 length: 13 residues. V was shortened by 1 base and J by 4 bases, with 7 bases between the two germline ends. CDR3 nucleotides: TGTGCCAGCAGCTTAGCCCCGGGCACTGAAGCTTTCTTT. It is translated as CASSLAPGTEAFF.